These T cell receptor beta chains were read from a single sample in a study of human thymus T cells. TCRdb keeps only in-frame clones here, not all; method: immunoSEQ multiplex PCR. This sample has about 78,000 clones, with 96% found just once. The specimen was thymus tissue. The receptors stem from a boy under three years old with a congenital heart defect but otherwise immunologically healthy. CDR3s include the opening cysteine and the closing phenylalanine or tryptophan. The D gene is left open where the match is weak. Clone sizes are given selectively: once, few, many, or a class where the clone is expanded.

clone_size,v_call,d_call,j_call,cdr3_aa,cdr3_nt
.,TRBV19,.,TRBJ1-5,CASSIRGEDQPQHF,TGTGCCAGTAGTATCCGAGGGGAGGATCAGCCCCAGCATTTT
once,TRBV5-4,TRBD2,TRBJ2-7,CASSHQVGRWSDEQYF,TGTGCCAGCAGCCATCAGGTCGGGAGGTGGTCGGACGAGCAGTACTTC
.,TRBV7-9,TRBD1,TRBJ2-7,CASSPRQGLHEQYF,TGTGCCAGCAGCCCAAGACAGGGTCTGCACGAGCAGTACTTC
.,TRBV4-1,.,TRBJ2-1,CASSQGSGFARDEQFF,TGCGCCAGCAGCCAAGGAAGCGGGTTCGCGAGGGATGAGCAGTTCTTC
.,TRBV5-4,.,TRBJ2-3,CASSRTSTDTQYF,TGTGCCAGCAGCCGGACTAGCACAGATACGCAGTATTTT
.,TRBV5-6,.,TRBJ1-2,CASSLEAGRDGYTF,TGTGCCAGCAGCTTGGAGGCAGGAAGGGATGGCTACACCTTC
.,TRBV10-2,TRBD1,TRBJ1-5,CASSPTRGCNQPQHF,TGCGCCAGCAGTCCCACCAGGGGGTGCAATCAGCCCCAGCATTTT
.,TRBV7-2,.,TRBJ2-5,CASSFQGGFETQYF,TGTGCCAGCAGCTTCCAGGGGGGGTTTGAGACCCAGTACTTC
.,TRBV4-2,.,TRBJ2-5,CASSQGLAAWGETQYF,TGTGCCAGCAGCCAAGGACTCGCGGCCTGGGGAGAGACCCAGTACTTC
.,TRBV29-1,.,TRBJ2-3,CSVGRQRPTDTQYF,TGCAGCGTTGGTCGACAGAGACCCACAGATACGCAGTATTTT
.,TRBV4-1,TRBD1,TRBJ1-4,CASSQVQGAGLFF,TGCGCCAGCAGCCAAGTTCAGGGGGCAGGACTGTTTTTT
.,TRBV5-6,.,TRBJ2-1,CASSRRQESEQFF,TGTGCCAGCAGTCGTAGACAGGAATCTGAGCAGTTCTTC
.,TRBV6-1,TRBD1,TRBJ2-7,CASSLRGPMPYEQYF,TGTGCCAGCAGTCTCAGGGGGCCCATGCCCTACGAGCAGTACTTC
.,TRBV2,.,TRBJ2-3,CASSEDSADTQYF,TGTGCCAGCAGTGAGGACAGCGCAGATACGCAGTATTTT
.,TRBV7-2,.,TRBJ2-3,CASSLAGGQRDTQYF,TGTGCCAGCAGCTTAGCGGGAGGACAAAGAGATACGCAGTATTTT
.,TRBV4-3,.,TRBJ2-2,CASSQERPQTGELFF,TGCGCCAGCAGCCAAGAACGGCCGCAAACCGGGGAGCTGTTTTTT
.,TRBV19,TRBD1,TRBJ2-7,CASSSTSGQGVNYEQYF,TGTGCCAGTAGTTCGACCTCGGGACAGGGGGTAAACTACGAGCAGTACTTC
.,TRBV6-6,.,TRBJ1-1,CASSYYLRASHTEAFF,TGTGCCAGCAGTTACTACCTTAGGGCATCACACACTGAAGCTTTCTTT
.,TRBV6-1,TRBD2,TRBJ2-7,CASSEMGLAGYEQYF,TGTGCCAGCAGTGAAATGGGACTAGCGGGGTACGAGCAGTACTTC
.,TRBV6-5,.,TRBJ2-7,CASRTGFYEQYF,TGTGCCAGCAGAACAGGGTTCTACGAGCAGTACTTC
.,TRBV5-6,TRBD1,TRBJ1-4,CASSPGTDNEKLFF,TGTGCCAGCAGCCCCGGGACAGATAATGAAAAACTGTTTTTT
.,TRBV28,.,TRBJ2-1,CASNGPRRNEQFF,TGTGCCAGCAATGGGCCCCGGAGGAATGAGCAGTTCTTC
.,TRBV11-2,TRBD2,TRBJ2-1,CASSLVQGLAGSLAQFF,TGTGCCAGCAGCTTAGTTCAGGGACTAGCGGGCTCTTTAGCGCAGTTCTTC
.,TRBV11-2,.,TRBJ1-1,CASSFWGENTEAFF,TGTGCCAGCAGCTTCTGGGGTGAGAACACTGAAGCTTTCTTT
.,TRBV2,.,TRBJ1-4,CASIRRFATNEKLFF,TGTGCCAGCATAAGGAGGTTTGCAACTAATGAAAAACTGTTTTTT
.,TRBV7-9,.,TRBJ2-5,CASSFRSSVEETQYF,TGTGCCAGCAGCTTCCGGTCTAGCGTCGAAGAGACCCAGTACTTC
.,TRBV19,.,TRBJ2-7,CASSICRGRDYEQYF,TGTGCCAGTAGTATATGCAGGGGCCGCGATTACGAGCAGTACTTC
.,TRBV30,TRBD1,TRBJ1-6,CALGTGGISPLHF,TGTGCCTTGGGGACAGGGGGAATTTCACCCCTCCACTTT
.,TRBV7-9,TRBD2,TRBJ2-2,CASSLRTSANTGELFF,TGTGCCAGCAGCTTAAGGACTAGCGCAAACACCGGGGAGCTGTTTTTT
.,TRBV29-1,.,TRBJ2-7,CSVVAGRSHEQCF,TGCAGCGTTGTAGCAGGGCGAAGCCACGAGCAGTGCTTC
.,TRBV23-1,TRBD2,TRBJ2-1,CASRNSGGYNEQFF,TGCGCCAGCAGAAATAGCGGGGGCTACAATGAGCAGTTCTTC